The 15 T cell receptor beta chains below were found in one sample sequenced in a study of CD8 T cells in Susac syndrome. Random hexamers were used to reverse transcribe an amount of about 0.45 to 1 ug RNA. TCRdb itself ran the immunoSEQ multiplex PCR reads through MiXCR, one entry per CDR3 protein. This table holds about 240,000 distinct CDR3 sequences, almost 97% found once. Sequencing was performed on CD4+ T cells from PBMCs. These receptors were collected from a human donor with Susac syndrome.

The CDR3 DNA is TGCAGTGCTAGAGATCAATGGACAGGGCACTATGGCTACACCTTC. As protein: CSARDQWTGHYGYTF. The chain uses TRBV20-1 and TRBJ1-2; 8 nucleotides match TRBD1. The CDR3 contains 15 residues. V lost 0 bases and J lost 3; bases outside the gene matches: 6. Germline assignment: CDR1 DFQATT and CDR2 SNEGSKA (reference sequence).

The chain employs TRBV29-1 and TRBJ1-5, with a weak D call TRBD1 (5 bases). The V gene's germline CDR1 is SQVTM and CDR2 ANQGSEA. The V end lost 4 bases, the J end lost 2 bases, and 9 bases lay between the germline ends. The CDR3 has 13 amino acids. The CDR3 DNA reads as TGCAGCGTTGCAGGGTCCGGCAATCAGCCCCAGCATTTT. Protein product: CSVAGSGNQPQHF.

The rearrangement uses TRBV4-1 and TRBJ2-7, with a weak D call TRBD1 (6 bases). V shed 3 bases and J shed 7 bases, with 13 bases lying between them. Germline V gene sequence: CDR1 MGHRA, CDR2 YSYEKL. The CDR3 loop spans 13 amino acids. The CDR3 coding sequence is TGCGCCAGCAGCCAGGGGGACATAGGAGAGCAGTACTTC. This sequence encodes CASSQGDIGEQYF.

The chain's CDR3 is CASRIGQGSGIYYGYTF. CDR3 DNA: TGTGCCAGCAGGATAGGGCAGGGATCGGGGATTTACTATGGCTACACCTTC. The chain couples TRBV7-2 to TRBJ1-2, with D perhaps matching TRBD1 (5 bases). This CDR3 contains 17 residues. V was pared by 6 bases and J by 3 bases, with 23 bases between. Germline V gene data show CDR1 as SGHTA and CDR2 as FQGNSA.

This chain uses TRBV29-1 with TRBJ1-1; D is ambiguous. Germline V lookup: CDR1 SQVTM, CDR2 ANQGSEA. V lost 7 bases to trimming and J lost 7 bases, with 13 bases between them. This CDR3 is built from 11 residues. CDR3 coding DNA: TGCAGCGCCGCGGACTCATTTGAAGCTTTCTTT. Protein product: CSAADSFEAFF.

V gene TRBV24-1 combines with J gene TRBJ2-1; D gene uncertain. The CDR3 loop spans 15 amino acids. The germline V gene encodes CDR1 KGHDR and CDR2 SFDVKD. Deletions cut 2 bases from V and 3 bases from J, with 10 bases between. In DNA, the CDR3 is TGTGCCACCAGTGATTCGACTTCGATCTACAATGAGCAGTTCTTC. Translated: CATSDSTSIYNEQFF.

The chain couples TRBV28 to TRBJ1-2; no clear D gene. Germline assignment: CDR1 MDHEN and CDR2 SYDVKM. CDR3 length: 15 residues. The V and J ends lost 2 bases and 4 bases respectively, with 14 bases between them. The CDR3: CASSLTQETGYGYTF. The DNA for the CDR3 is TGTGCCAGCAGTTTAACCCAGGAAACGGGCTATGGCTACACCTTC.

The chain combines TRBV24-1 with TRBJ2-2; no clear D gene. V lost 10 bases to trimming and J lost 3 bases, with 11 bases between them. The CDR3 has 13 residues. The germline V gene encodes CDR1 KGHDR and CDR2 SFDVKD. CDR3 residues: CATQTWDTGELFF. The CDR3, as DNA: TGTGCCACACAAACCTGGGACACCGGGGAGCTGTTTTTT.

This chain connects TRBV9 to TRBJ2-7; no reliable D call. The CDR3 totals 14 residues. From germline, CDR1 is SGDLS and CDR2 YYNGEE. V was pared by 1 base and J by 0 bases, with 8 bases between. CDR3 residues: CASSVNRISYEQYF. The CDR3, as DNA: TGTGCCAGCAGCGTAAACAGAATCTCCTACGAGCAGTACTTC.

This sequence joins TRBV25-1 and TRBJ2-5; D might be TRBD2 (6 bases). The CDR3 consists of 12 residues. V was clipped by 4 bases and J by 5 bases, with 8 bases between them. The V gene's germline CDR1 is MGHDK and CDR2 SYGVNS. CDR3 protein: CASSVGRETQYF. In nucleotides, the CDR3 is TGTGCCAGCAGTGTAGGGAGGGAGACCCAGTACTTC.

The CDR3 here is CASRYGTAQETQYF. The CDR3, as DNA: TGTGCCAGCAGATACGGGACAGCACAAGAGACCCAGTACTTC. The chain combines TRBV5-6 with TRBJ2-5, with 7 bases lining up with TRBD1. This CDR3 is built from 14 residues. The germline V gene has CDR1 SGHDT and CDR2 YYEEEE. J gave up 2 bases and V 5 bases, and 6 bases lay outside the gene matches. Full variable domain (outside the CDR3, taken from reference TRBV5-6 and TRBJ2-5): DAGVTQSPTHLIKTRGQQVTLRCSPKSGHDTVSWYQQALGQGPQFIFQYYEEEERQRGNFPDRFSGHQFPNYSSELNVNALLLGDSALYLCASRYGTAQETQYFGPGTRLLVL.

The J gene is TRBJ2-3, the V gene TRBV12-3 or TRBV12-4; TRBD1 matches at 10 bases. This CDR3 has 17 amino acids. V trimming: 6 bases; J trimming: 7 bases; junction bases outside the gene matches: 16. The CDR3 sequence is CASRSSSGTGEEHTQYF. The CDR3 bases are TGTGCCAGCAGAAGCTCATCCGGGACAGGGGAAGAACATACGCAGTATTTT.

The CDR3 sequence: CASSQVLAGSTYEQYF. The CDR3 DNA follows: TGCGCCAGCAGCCAAGTCCTAGCGGGATCAACCTACGAGCAGTACTTC. J is TRBJ2-7 and V is TRBV4-1; 9 nucleotides line up with TRBD2. Germline V lookup: CDR1 MGHRA, CDR2 YSYEKL. The J segment lost 2 bases and the V segment lost 1 base, leaving 6 bases of the junction unmatched. The CDR3 is 16 residues long.

The chain has TRBV28 and TRBJ1-1, with unresolved D. The CDR3 length is 13 residues. The germline V and J ends were trimmed by 3 bases and 6 bases, with 11 bases remaining between them. Per germline, CDR1 MDHEN and CDR2 SYDVKM. The CDR3 bases are TGTGCCAGCAGTTTGGGAGCGGAGCCTGAAGCTTTCTTT. Protein: CASSLGAEPEAFF.

The chain combines TRBV28 with TRBJ2-7, with D perhaps TRBD1 or TRBD2 (6 bases each). Germline V gene data show CDR1 as MDHEN and CDR2 as SYDVKM. This CDR3 is 12 amino acids long. Trimming cost V 2 bases and J 6 bases, with 8 bases left between them. The CDR3 reads CASSLGGLEQYF. The CDR3 coding sequence is TGTGCCAGCAGTTTAGGGGGGCTCGAGCAGTACTTC.